The clone carrying this TCR beta chain has a count of ten or more. Its cognate antigen is unknown. TCRdb redid the calling of the 5' RACE reads with MiXCR, one entry per CDR3 protein. The sample has about 200,000 distinct CDR3 sequences, approximately 10% seen once. Losses at the gene ends were 2 bases for V and 8 bases for J; bases not matched to a gene: 4. The V gene's germline CDR1 is MDHEN and CDR2 SYDVKM. The CDR3 spans 13 residues. This specimen comes from a study of identical twins. Study-wide results and caveats: Twin-shared out-of-frame alpha sequences were enriched for low generation probability. For cord blood, abundant beta clonotypes had fewer insertions, unlike memory repertoires, which showed none.

This sequence originates from a man aged 45-65 years in good health. The sample consisted of memory T cells sorted from blood. This sequence joins TRBV28 and TRBJ2-7; TRBD2 agrees at 9 bases. CDR3 nucleotides: TGTGCCAGCAGTTTAGCGGGGGGGACTCAGCAGTACTTC. Its translation is CASSLAGGTQQYF.